Listed below are T cell receptor beta chains from one sample, sequenced in a study of T-cell memory formation after mild COVID-19. TCRdb ran MiXCR on the 5' RACE reads and lists one entry per CDR3 protein. The sample holds about 470,000 distinct CDR3 sequences, nearly 25% seen once. The material sequenced was PBMCs or a T cell subset sorted from them (not recorded which). The receptor source for this set is an adult woman who had mild COVID-19 (a few samples of this study predate the infection). Cell type and time point are not known. CDR3s include the opening cysteine and the closing phenylalanine or tryptophan. Fields, in order: V gene, J gene, clone size, D gene, CDR3 protein. A D gene is named only where the DNA matches it firmly. Some rows mark clone size as missing; the rest say once, few, many or name a class of expanded clone.

v_gene: TRBV15
j_gene: TRBJ2-7
abundance: few
d_gene: -
CDR3aa: CATSTRGRMEQYF

v_gene: TRBV11-2
j_gene: TRBJ2-3
abundance: -
d_gene: -
CDR3aa: CASSLSSLRTDTQYF

v_gene: TRBV5-1
j_gene: TRBJ2-3
abundance: -
d_gene: -
CDR3aa: CASSLRSSDTDTQYF

v_gene: TRBV3-1
j_gene: TRBJ1-1
abundance: -
d_gene: -
CDR3aa: CASSQFLNTEAFF

v_gene: TRBV6-2/TRBV6-3
j_gene: TRBJ1-5
abundance: -
d_gene: TRBD1
CDR3aa: CASRPRTGGNQPQHF

v_gene: TRBV18
j_gene: TRBJ2-7
abundance: few
d_gene: -
CDR3aa: CASTIGQGGYEQYF

v_gene: TRBV27
j_gene: TRBJ2-2
abundance: -
d_gene: TRBD2
CDR3aa: CASSHTGPTSGRSTGELFF

v_gene: TRBV10-3
j_gene: TRBJ1-6
abundance: -
d_gene: TRBD1
CDR3aa: CAISPKDRGIYNSPLHF

v_gene: TRBV11-3
j_gene: TRBJ2-3
abundance: -
d_gene: -
CDR3aa: CASSFLPDTQYF

v_gene: TRBV30
j_gene: TRBJ2-2
abundance: few
d_gene: TRBD2
CDR3aa: CAWSGLAGAYTGELFF